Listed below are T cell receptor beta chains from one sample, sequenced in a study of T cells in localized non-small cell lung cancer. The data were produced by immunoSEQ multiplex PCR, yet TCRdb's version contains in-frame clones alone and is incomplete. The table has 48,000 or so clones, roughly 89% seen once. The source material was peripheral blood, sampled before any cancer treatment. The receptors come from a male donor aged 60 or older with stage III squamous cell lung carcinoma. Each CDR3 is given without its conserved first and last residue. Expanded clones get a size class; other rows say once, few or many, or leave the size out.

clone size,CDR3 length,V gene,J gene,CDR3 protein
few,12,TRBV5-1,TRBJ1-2,ASSLAPANYGYT
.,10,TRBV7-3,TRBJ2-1,ASSSVGHEQF
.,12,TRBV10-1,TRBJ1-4,ASSQGGRNEKLF
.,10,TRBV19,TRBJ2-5,ASSTRGETQY
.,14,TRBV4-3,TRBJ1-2,ASSREGLTGGGGYT
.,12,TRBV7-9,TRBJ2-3,ASSLDGISDTQY
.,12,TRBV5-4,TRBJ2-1,ASSAGQGRNEQF
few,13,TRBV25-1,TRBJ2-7,ASTLAGGGVYEQY
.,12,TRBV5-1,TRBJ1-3,ASSLDRAGNTIY
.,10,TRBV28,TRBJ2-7,ASSPPTLEQY
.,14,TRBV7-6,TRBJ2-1,ASSLRLAGGFHEQF
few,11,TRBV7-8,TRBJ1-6,ASSSDRVAPLH
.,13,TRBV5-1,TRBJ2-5,ASSWTGAPRETQY
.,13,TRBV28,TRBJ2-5,ASSPSGGAGETQY
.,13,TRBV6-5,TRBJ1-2,ASMSETRGNYGYT
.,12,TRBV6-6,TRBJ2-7,ASMTGGLPKEQY
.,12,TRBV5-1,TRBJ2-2,ASSFTGFTGELF
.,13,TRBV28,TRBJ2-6,ASSSVVPGANVLT
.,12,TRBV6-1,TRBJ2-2,ASRYVRTPGELF
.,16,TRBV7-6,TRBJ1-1,ASSSTAETGGLNTEAF
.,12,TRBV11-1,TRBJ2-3,IKQGERCTDTQY
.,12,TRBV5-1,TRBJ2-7,ASSSPLVSHEQY
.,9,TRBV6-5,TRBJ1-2,ASTGDYGYT
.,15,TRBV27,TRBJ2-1,ASMRAPDIPQYNEQF
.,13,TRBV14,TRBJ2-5,ASSQDRQTQETQY
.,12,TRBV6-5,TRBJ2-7,ASSYSTDSYEQY
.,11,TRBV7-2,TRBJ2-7,ASSSWGVYEQY
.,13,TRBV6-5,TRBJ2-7,ASSYSQRGGTEQY
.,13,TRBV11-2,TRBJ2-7,ASSFGTGVSYEQY
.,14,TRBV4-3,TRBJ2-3,ASSPRGVGVTDTQY
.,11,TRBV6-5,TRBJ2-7,ASSYSGQREQY
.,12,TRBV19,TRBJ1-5,AVGRIDSNQPQH
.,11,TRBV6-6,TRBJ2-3,ASRFSGPDTQY
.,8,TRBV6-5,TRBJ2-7,ASSTNEQY
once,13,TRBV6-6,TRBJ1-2,ASRVPGTVNYGYT
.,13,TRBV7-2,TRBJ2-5,ASSLNPAPEKTQY
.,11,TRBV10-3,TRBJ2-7,AIRQDVLGEQY
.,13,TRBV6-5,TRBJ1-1,ASSYYRAGDTEAF
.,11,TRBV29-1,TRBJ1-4,SARTDHNEKLF
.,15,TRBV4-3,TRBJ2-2,ASSQETGVPGTGELF
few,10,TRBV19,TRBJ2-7,ASRQGTFPQY